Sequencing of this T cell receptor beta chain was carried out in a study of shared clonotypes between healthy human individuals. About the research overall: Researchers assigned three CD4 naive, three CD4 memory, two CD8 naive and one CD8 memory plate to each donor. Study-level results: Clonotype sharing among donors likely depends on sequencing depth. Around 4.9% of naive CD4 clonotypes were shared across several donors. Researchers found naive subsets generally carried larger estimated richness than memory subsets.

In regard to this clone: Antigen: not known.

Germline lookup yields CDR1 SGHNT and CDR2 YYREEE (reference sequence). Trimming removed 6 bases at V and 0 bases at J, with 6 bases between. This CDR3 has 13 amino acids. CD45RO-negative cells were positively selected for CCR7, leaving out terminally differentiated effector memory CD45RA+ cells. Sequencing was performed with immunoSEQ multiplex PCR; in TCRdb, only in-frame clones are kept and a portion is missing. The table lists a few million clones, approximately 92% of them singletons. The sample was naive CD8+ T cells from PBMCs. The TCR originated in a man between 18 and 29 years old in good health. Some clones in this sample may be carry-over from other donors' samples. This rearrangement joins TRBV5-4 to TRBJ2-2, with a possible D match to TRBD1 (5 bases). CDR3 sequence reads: CASTRANTGELFF. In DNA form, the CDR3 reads TGTGCCAGCACCAGGGCGAACACCGGGGAGCTGTTTTTT.